This is a list of T cell receptor beta chains from one sample in a study of T cell responses to AZD1222 COVID-19 vaccine. Using immunoSEQ multiplex PCR, the repertoire was profiled, and TCRdb retains in-frame clones only, with some absent. The sample shows 130,000 to 150,000 clones, about 86% of them seen only once. The starting material was peripheral blood, obtained 28 days after the second AZD1222 dose. These receptors came from an adult who received the AZD1222 COVID-19 vaccine. Each CDR3 is given without its conserved first and last residue.

>TRBJ1-1|TRBV7-8
ASSPSQGAAF
>TRBJ2-7|TRBV11-2
ASSLDALAGRNEQY
>TRBJ2-5|TRBV28
ASSPTSGSIQETQY
>TRBJ2-5|TRBV5-4
ASSVTPQETQY
>TRBJ2-1|TRBV29-1
SVPPTGGSYNEQF
>TRBJ1-2|TRBV6-5
ASNPMRYGYT
>TRBJ1-6|TRBV24-1
ATSEGLRSPLH
>TRBJ1-1|TRBV30
AWSLGITEAF
>TRBJ1-1|TRBV24-1
ATTLPPGALNTEAF
>TRBJ1-1|TRBV28
ATTPHGVGRGTEAF
>TRBJ1-2|TRBV10-3
AISEMESGGYT
>TRBJ1-1|TRBV2
ASRDRGTAEAF
>TRBJ1-6|TRBV5-6
ASSLEGTGVSPLH